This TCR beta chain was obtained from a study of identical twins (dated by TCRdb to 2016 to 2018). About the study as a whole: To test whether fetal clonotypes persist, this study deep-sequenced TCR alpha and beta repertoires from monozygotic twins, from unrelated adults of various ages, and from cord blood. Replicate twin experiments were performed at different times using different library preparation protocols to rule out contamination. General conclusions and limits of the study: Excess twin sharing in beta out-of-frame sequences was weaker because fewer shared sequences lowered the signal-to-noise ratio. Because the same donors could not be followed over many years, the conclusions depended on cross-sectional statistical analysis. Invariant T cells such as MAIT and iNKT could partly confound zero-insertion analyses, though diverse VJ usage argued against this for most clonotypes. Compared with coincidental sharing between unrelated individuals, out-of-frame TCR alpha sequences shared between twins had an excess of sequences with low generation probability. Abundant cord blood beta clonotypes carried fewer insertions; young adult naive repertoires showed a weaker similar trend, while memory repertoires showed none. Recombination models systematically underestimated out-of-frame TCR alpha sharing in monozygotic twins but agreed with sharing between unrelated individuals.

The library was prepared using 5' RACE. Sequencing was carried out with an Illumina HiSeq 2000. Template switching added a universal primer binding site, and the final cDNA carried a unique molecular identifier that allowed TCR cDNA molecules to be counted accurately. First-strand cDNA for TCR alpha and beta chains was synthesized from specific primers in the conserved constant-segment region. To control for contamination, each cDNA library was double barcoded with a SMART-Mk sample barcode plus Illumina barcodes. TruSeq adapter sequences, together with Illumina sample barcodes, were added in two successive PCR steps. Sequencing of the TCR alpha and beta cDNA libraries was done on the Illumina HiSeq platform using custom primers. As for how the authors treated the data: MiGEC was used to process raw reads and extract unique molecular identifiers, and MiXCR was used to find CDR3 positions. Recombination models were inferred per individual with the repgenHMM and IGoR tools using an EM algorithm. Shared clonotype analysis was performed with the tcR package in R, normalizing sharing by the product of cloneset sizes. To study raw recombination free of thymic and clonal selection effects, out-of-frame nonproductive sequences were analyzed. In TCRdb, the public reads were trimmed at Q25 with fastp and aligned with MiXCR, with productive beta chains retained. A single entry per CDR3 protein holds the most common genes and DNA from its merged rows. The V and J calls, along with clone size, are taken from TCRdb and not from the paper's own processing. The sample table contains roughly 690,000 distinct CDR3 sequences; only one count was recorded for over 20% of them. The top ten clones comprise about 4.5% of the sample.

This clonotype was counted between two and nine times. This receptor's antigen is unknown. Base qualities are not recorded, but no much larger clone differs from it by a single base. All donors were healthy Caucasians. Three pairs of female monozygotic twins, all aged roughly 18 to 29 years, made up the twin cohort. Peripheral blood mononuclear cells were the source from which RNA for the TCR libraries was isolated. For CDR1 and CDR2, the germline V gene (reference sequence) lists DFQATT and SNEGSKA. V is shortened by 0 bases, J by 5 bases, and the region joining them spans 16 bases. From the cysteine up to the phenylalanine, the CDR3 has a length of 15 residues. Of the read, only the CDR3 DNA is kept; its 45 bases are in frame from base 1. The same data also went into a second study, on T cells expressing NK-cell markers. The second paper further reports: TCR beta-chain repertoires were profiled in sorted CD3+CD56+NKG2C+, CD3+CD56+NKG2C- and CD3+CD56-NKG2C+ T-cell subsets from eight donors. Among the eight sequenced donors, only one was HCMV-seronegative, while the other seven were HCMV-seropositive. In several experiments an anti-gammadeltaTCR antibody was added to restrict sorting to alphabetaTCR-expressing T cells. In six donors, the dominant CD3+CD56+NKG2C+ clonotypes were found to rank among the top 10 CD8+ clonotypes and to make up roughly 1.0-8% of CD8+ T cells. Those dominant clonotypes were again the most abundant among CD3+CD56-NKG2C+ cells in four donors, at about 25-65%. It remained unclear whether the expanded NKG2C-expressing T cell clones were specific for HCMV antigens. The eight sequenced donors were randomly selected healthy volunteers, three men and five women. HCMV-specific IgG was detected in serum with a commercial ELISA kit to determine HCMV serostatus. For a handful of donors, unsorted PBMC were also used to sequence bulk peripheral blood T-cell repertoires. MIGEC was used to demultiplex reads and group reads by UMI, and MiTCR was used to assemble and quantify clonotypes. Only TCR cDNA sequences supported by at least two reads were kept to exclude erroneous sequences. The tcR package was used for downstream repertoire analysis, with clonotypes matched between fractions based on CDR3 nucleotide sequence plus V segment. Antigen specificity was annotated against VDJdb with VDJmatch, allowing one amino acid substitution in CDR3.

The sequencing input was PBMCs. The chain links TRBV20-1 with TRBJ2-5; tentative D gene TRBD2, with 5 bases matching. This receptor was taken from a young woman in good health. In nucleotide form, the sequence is TGCAGTGCTAGAGATTCTAGCAGGCTGTTGGAGACCCAGTACTTC. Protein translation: CSARDSSRLLETQYF.